Described below is a single TCR beta chain sequence and its context. These data are taken from a study of T-cell reconstitution after alpha-beta-depleted transplantation in children. Germline V gives CDR1 MGHRA, CDR2 YSYEKL. The V end was cut by 0 bases, the J end by 7 bases, with 16 bases between. CDR3 length: 15 amino acids. During its preparation, the TCRbeta library received unique molecular identifiers. From the PCR reads, TCRdb called clonotypes with MiXCR, one entry per CDR3 protein. The table includes about 240,000 distinct CDR3 sequences, over 20% detected once. This TCR was recovered from a girl aged 2-15 years with Fanconi anemia, due to receive a stem cell transplant. V usage is TRBV4-1 and J usage is TRBJ2-7; D is perhaps TRBD2 (5 bases). The sample was PBMCs, taken before TCRalphabeta/CD19-depleted stem cell transplant. The CDR3 region is CASSQEFSGSREQYF. CDR3 DNA: TGCGCCAGCAGCCAAGAATTTTCGGGATCAAGGGAGCAGTACTTC.